This T cell receptor beta chain was profiled in a study of regulatory T cells in long-lasting Graves disease. Note on this clonotype: Its antigen is still unknown. A much more abundant neighbour one base away suggests this may be a read error.

Noted time point: newly diagnosed GD, antithyroid drugs for less than 3 months. RNA from PBMCs was the source of the TCR library. In germline, CDR1 is KGHSH, CDR2 LQKENI. The CDR3 runs 15 residues. General study points: Only peripheral blood was studied, not thyroid tissue.

Construction of TCR beta libraries relied on iRepertoire HTBI primers and on Arm-PCR targeting CDR3 regions. TCRdb redid the calling of the multiplex PCR reads with MiXCR, one entry per CDR3 protein. The table records roughly 430,000 distinct CDR3 sequences, 16% of them present only once. In addition, the sample was reused for a study of T cells in Graves' hyperthyroidism and ophthalmopathy.

Specimen: peripheral blood mononuclear cells (PBMCs), collected at new diagnosis, from a patient treated with antithyroid drugs. The chain carries TRBV18 and TRBJ2-4; possibly TRBD2 for D (6 bases). This TCR came from a woman under 40 with Graves disease. The CDR3 protein is CASSPSGSPGDTRYF. The CDR3 coding sequence is TGTGCCAGCTCACCTTCCGGATCCCCGGGAGATACGCGGTATTTT.